This T cell receptor (beta chain) was profiled in a study of CD8 T cells in Susac syndrome. This clonotype was found a few times. TEMRA cells were FACS-enriched, while CD8+ and CD4+ T cells were negatively isolated. With random hexamers, reverse transcription was performed on about 0.5 to 1 ug of RNA. It was immunoSEQ multiplex PCR that amplified TCR beta CDR3 across 54 Vbeta and 13 Jbeta. TCRdb re-derived calls from the immunoSEQ multiplex PCR reads in MiXCR, one entry per CDR3 protein. This sample has 100,000 to 150,000 distinct CDR3 sequences, with over 80% found just once. Material: CD8+ T cells from PBMCs. This TCR was recovered from a human donor with multiple sclerosis.

CDR3 DNA sequence: TGTGCCAGCAGTCCCGAACCCGTAGCGGGAGCCTACAATGAGCAGTTCTTC. Residues: CASSPEPVAGAYNEQFF. The chain couples TRBV27 to TRBJ2-1; 9 bases match TRBD2. This CDR3 has 17 amino acids. Looked up from germline, CDR1 is MNHEY and CDR2 is SMNVEV (reference sequence). With 5 bases clipped from V and 2 bases from J, the junction kept 10 bases outside the gene matches.